In its sample, the clone carrying this T cell receptor beta chain was seen a few times. The antigen is undetermined. These data belong to a study of cytomegalovirus exposure and HLA in healthy donors. Study conclusions and caveats: Immune exposure was documented only through CMV serostatus. Later on, a genetic analysis was performed. It linked a missense variant in DCLRE1C with V- and J-gene trimming of TCR beta.

The PCR used 60 Vbeta and 13 Jbeta primers. Generated by immunoSEQ multiplex PCR, the TCRdb table keeps only in-frame clones and is missing some. Here the sample spans around 130,000 clones, roughly 8.6% being singletons. This TCR was recovered from a middle-aged woman in good health and CMV-seropositive. The sequenced sample consisted of PBMCs.

The CDR3 DNA reads as TGTGCCAGCAGCTTGGGGACTACCAACTACGAGCAGTACTTC. The encoded protein is CASSLGTTNYEQYF. This chain links TRBV7-9 with TRBJ2-7; 7 bases align to TRBD2. The V gene's germline CDR1 is SEHNR and CDR2 FQNEAQ (reference sequence). J lost 3 bases, V lost 3 bases, and 5 bases had no gene match. The CDR3 runs 14 residues.